Included here is one T cell receptor (beta chain) sequence, with context. The antigen is not known. The sample comes from a study of spatial heterogeneity in lung cancer. Study context: Consistent detection of more beta-chain than alpha-chain sequences was observed. Study findings and constraints: Higher tumor mutation counts went along with higher counts of expanded intratumoral alpha and beta TCRs.

Using its own MiXCR run on the 5' RACE reads, TCRdb lists one record per CDR3 protein. This table holds approximately 6,800 distinct CDR3 sequences, over 13% found once. The time point: sample taken at primary tumor resection. The donor population consisted of more than 55 patients with untreated, early-stage non-small cell lung cancer. Frozen PBMC, nontumor lung or tumor provided whole RNA, which was sequenced unsorted. The CDR3 covers 17 residues. The germline CDR1 and CDR2 sequences are DFQATT and SNEGSKA (reference sequence). Trimming shortened V by 0 bases and J by 0 bases, and 15 bases separated the two germline ends.

Here the sequenced sample was lung tumor tissue, taken at surgery. This TCR came from a male donor with early-stage non-small cell lung cancer. The genes are TRBV20-1 and TRBJ1-5, with D tentatively TRBD1 (6 bases). This chain's CDR3 is CSARDHAGDYSNQPQHF. Here the CDR3 DNA reads TGCAGTGCTAGAGATCATGCAGGGGATTATAGCAATCAGCCCCAGCATTTT.